A selection of T cell receptor beta chains follows, all from one sample in a study of T-cell memory formation after mild COVID-19. TCRdb re-derived calls from the 5' RACE reads in MiXCR, one entry per CDR3 protein. The repertoire holds 200,000 to 300,000 distinct CDR3 sequences, with around 15% as singletons. The sequenced material came from PBMCs or a T cell subset sorted from them (not recorded which). These receptors all come from a man between 18 and 29 years old who had mild COVID-19 (a few samples of this study predate the infection). Cell type and time point are not known. Each CDR3 is given with its conserved first and last residue. D genes are given only for firm matches. A clone size is listed for some rows: how often the clone was seen (once, few, many), or a class if it is expanded.

>TRBJ2-3|TRBV7-2|TRBD2|few
TGTGCCAGCAGGTTGGGGGGAGGGCCTAGCACAGATACGCAGTATTTT
CASRLGGGPSTDTQYF
>TRBJ2-3|TRBV3-1|-|-
TGTGCCAGCAGCCCATGGTCTACCCATACGCAGTATTTT
CASSPWSTHTQYF
>TRBJ1-2|TRBV5-1|-|-
TGCGCCAGCAGCTCGAATCGGGACTATGGCTACACCTTC
CASSSNRDYGYTF
>TRBJ1-2|TRBV4-3|-|few
TGCGCCAGCAGCCAAGGGACGGCCTATGGCTACACCTTC
CASSQGTAYGYTF
>TRBJ1-1|TRBV5-1|TRBD1|many
TGCGCCAGCCACCAGGGGGGTTTGAAGGACACTGAAGCTTTCTTT
CASHQGGLKDTEAFF
>TRBJ1-1|TRBV5-6|-|many
TGTGCCAGCAGCTTTCACGGGTTCGGCACTGAAGCTTTCTTT
CASSFHGFGTEAFF
>TRBJ1-2|TRBV5-1|-|many
TGCGCCAGCAGCGTAACATCGGGGGGCCGTGGCTACACCTTC
CASSVTSGGRGYTF
>TRBJ2-1|TRBV7-2|TRBD2|-
TGTGCCTGTACTAGCGGCCAAAATGAGCAGTTCTTC
CACTSGQNEQFF
>TRBJ1-2|TRBV14|TRBD1|-
TGTGCCAGCAGCCAATTTACAGGGGGTCTGGATGGCTACACCTTC
CASSQFTGGLDGYTF
>TRBJ1-1|TRBV7-2|TRBD1|-
TGTGCCAGCAGCTTAGAGCGGACAGGGTGGAACACTGAAGCTTTCTTT
CASSLERTGWNTEAFF
>TRBJ2-3|TRBV21-1|-|-
TGTGCCAGCAGCAAAGGGCCTCTCCGGGATAGAGGAAACACAGATACGCAGTATTTT
CASSKGPLRDRGNTDTQYF
>TRBJ2-5|TRBV5-1|TRBD1|-
TGCGCCAGCAGCAATGACAGGGCGTGGTACTTC
CASSNDRAWYF
>TRBJ2-4|TRBV27|-|many
TGTGCCAGCAGTCTGACACCCCAGGCGTCGTTCAGCATTCAGTACTTC
CASSLTPQASFSIQYF
>TRBJ2-3|TRBV5-6|TRBD2|many
TGTGCCAGCAGCCAGCTAGCGGGGGGGCGAGATACGCAGTATTTT
CASSQLAGGRDTQYF